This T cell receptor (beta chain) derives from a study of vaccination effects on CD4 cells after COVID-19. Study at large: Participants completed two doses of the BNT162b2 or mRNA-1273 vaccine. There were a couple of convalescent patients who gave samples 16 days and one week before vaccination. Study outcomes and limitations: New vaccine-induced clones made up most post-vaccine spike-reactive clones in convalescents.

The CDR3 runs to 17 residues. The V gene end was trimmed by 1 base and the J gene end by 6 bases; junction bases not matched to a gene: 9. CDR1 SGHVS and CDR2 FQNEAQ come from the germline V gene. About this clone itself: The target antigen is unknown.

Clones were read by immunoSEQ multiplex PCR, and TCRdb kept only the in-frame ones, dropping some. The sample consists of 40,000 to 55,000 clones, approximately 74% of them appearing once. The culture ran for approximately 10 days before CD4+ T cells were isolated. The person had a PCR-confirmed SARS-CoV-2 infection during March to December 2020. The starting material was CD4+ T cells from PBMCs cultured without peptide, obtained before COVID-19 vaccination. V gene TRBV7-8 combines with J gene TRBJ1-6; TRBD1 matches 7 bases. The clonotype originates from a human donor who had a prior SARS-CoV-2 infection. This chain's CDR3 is CASSLDYLTGFNSPLHF. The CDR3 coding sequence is TGTGCCAGCAGCTTAGACTACTTGACAGGGTTTAATTCACCCCTCCACTTT.